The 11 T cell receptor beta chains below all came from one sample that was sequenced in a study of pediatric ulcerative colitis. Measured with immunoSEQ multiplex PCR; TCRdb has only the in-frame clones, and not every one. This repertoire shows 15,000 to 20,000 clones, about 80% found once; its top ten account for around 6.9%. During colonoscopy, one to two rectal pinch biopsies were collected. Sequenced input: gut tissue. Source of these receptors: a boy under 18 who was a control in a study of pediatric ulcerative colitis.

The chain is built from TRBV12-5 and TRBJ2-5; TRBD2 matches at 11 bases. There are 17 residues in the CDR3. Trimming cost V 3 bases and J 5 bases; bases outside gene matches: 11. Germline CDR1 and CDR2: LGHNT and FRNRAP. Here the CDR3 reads CASGLSEGASGRETQYF. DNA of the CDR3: TGTGCTAGTGGTTTAAGCGAGGGGGCTAGCGGGAGGGAGACCCAGTACTTC.

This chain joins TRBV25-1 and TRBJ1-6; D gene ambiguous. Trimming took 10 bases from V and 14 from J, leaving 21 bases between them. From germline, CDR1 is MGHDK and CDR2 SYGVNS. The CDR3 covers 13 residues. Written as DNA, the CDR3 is TGTGCCACCAGAACCCGGGAAACCGGGACCCTCCACTTT. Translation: CATRTRETGTLHF.

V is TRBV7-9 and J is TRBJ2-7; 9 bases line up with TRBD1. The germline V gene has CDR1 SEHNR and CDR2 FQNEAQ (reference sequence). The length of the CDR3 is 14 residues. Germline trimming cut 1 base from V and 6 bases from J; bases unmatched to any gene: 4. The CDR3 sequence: CASSLGDRVGEQYF. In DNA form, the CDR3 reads TGTGCCAGCAGCTTAGGGGACAGGGTAGGCGAGCAGTACTTC.

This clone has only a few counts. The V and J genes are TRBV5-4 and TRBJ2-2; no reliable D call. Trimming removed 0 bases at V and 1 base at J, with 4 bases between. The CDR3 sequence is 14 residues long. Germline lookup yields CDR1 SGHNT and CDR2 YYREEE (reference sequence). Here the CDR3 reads CASSLAVNTGELFF. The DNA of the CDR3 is TGTGCCAGCAGCTTGGCGGTGAACACCGGGGAGCTGTTTTTT. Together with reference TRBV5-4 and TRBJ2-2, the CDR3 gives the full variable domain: ETGVTQSPTHLIKTRGQQVTLRCSSQSGHNTVSWYQQALGQGPQFIFQYYREEENGRGNFPPRFSGLQFPNYSSELNVNALELDDSALYLCASSLAVNTGELFFGEGSRLTVL.

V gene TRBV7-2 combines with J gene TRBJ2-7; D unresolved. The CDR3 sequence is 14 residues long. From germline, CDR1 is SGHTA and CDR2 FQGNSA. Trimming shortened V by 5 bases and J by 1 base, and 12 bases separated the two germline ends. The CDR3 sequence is CASSAPTSSYEQYF. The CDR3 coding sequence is TGTGCCAGCAGCGCCCCCACATCGTCCTACGAGCAGTACTTC.

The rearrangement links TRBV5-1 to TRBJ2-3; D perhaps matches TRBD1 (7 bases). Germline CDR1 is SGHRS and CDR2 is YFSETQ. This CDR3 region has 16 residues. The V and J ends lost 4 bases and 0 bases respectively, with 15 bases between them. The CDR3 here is CASSPGDRTSTDTQYF. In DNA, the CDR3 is TGCGCCAGCAGCCCGGGGGACAGAACAAGCACAGATACGCAGTATTTT.

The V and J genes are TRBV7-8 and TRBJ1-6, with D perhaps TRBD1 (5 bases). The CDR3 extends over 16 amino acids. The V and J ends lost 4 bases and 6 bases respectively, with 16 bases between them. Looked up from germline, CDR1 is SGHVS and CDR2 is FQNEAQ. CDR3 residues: CASSYTSGMGNSPLHF. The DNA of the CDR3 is TGTGCCAGCAGCTATACCTCAGGGATGGGTAATTCACCCCTCCACTTT.

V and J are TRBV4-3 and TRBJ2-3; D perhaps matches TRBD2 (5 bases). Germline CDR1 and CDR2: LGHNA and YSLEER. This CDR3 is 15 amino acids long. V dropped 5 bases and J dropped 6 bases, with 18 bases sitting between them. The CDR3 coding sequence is TGCGCCAGCAGCTCCCACGAGCGGCGCAGGGATACGCAGTATTTT. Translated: CASSSHERRRDTQYF.

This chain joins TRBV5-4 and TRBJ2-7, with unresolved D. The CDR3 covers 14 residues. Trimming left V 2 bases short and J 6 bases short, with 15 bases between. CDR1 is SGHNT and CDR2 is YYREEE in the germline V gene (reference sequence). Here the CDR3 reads CASSFSGLSAEQYF. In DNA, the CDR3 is TGTGCCAGCAGCTTTTCTGGCCTATCGGCCGAGCAGTACTTC.

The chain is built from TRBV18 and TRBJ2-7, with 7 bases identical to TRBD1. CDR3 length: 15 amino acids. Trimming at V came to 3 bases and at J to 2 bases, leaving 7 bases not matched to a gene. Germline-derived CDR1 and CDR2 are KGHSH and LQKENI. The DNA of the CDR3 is TGTGCCAGCTCACCCGAGGGGGACAGCCCCTACGAGCAGTACTTC. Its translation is CASSPEGDSPYEQYF.

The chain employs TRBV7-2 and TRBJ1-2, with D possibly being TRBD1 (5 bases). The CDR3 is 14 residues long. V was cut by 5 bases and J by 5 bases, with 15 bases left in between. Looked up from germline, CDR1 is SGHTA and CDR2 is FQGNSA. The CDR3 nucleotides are TGTGCCAGCAGCATGGGACCGATGAGTTATGGCTACACCTTC. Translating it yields CASSMGPMSYGYTF.